The 8 T cell receptor beta chains below all came from one sample that was sequenced in a study of response to subunit inactivated influenza vaccine listed by TCRdb under 2018. Receptor amplification or capture employed RT-PCR. The sequencing machine was an Illumina HiSeq 2500. The public sequencing data were trimmed at Q25 with fastp and processed into clonotypes with MiXCR by TCRdb, which kept only in-frame beta chains. Every entry covers one CDR3 protein and lists the most common genes and DNA from its rows. A total of 500,000 to 700,000 distinct CDR3 sequences appear in this sample, 20% to 25% of them only once. Together, the top ten hold approximately 3% of the sample. These same records also appear under a second study, on T cells expressing NK-cell markers. The second study also describes: TCR beta cDNA libraries were prepared using 5'RACE template switching, which introduced a universal primer site and unique molecular identifiers.

The source material was CD4+ T cells sorted from PBMCs, sampled roughly 12 days after vaccination. The receptors shown here come from a man aged 45-65 years who received an inactivated influenza vaccine. Donor details come from another sample of the same person, matched by shared clones.

This clonotype was observed a handful of times. The chain recombines TRBV10-3 with TRBJ2-2; D is possibly TRBD2 (7 bases). The length of the CDR3 is 16 residues. Trimming shortened V by 4 bases and J by 1 base, and 13 bases separated the two germline ends. Germline values: CDR1 ENHRY, CDR2 SYGVKD. The CDR3 is CAISVDGGRNTGELFF. The CDR3 coding sequence is TGTGCCATCAGTGTAGACGGGGGGCGGAACACCGGGGAGCTGTTTTTT.

This clonotype was detected only a few times. Sequence at one end of the junction differs from germline and may be a read error. V usage is TRBV20-1 and J usage is TRBJ2-3; D possibly corresponds to TRBD2 (5 bases). The CDR3 covers 15 residues. Germline CDR1 and CDR2: DFQATT and SNEGSKA (reference sequence). CDR3 sequence reads: CSARLDRGSTDTEYF. CDR3 coding DNA: TGCAGTGCTAGATTAGATCGGGGAAGCACAGATACGGAGTATTTT.

There are a few counts of this clonotype. Being one base from a much bigger clone, this may be a read error. V is TRBV14 and J is TRBJ1-1; the D is unclear. Germline-derived CDR1 and CDR2 are SGHDN and FVKESK. Trimming removed 3 bases from V and 1 base from J, with 6 bases in between. CDR3 length: 13 residues. CDR3 in amino acids: CASSHYPNTEAFF. For the CDR3, the DNA is TGTGCCAGCAGCCACTACCCGAACACTGAAGCTTTCTTT.

This clonotype was counted only a few times. The V gene is TRBV5-1, the J gene TRBJ2-1; tentatively, D is TRBD1 or TRBD2 (9 bases each). Per the germline V gene, CDR1 is SGHRS and CDR2 is YFSETQ. The CDR3 spans 15 residues. V lost 6 bases and J 3 bases, leaving 16 bases between the germline ends. The CDR3 loop reads CASTRGGQGYNEQFF. For the CDR3, the DNA is TGCGCCAGCACGCGGGGGGGACAGGGCTACAATGAGCAGTTCTTC.

The V and J genes are TRBV5-1 and TRBJ1-2, with 7 bases aligning to TRBD1. The CDR3 runs 12 residues. Germline V CDR1 and CDR2: SGHRS, YFSETQ. V shed 2 bases and J 8 bases; nucleotides not matched to a gene: 3. The CDR3 coding sequence is TGCGCCAGCAGCTTTGGGACAGAAGGCTACACCTTC. Translation: CASSFGTEGYTF. The whole variable domain, remainder taken from reference TRBV5-1 and TRBJ1-2, is KAGVTQTPRYLIKTRGQQVTLSCSPISGHRSVSWYQQTPGQGLQFLFEYFSETQRNKGNFPGRFSGRQFSNSRSEMNVSTLELGDSALYLCASSFGTEGYTFGSGTRLTVV.

In its sample, this clonotype was seen once. The rearrangement joins TRBV10-3 to TRBJ2-7; D may match TRBD1 or TRBD2 (5 bases each). CDR1 is ENHRY, CDR2 SYGVKD, per germline. The CDR3 is 14 residues long. Trimming pared 4 bases from V and 6 bases from J, leaving 16 bases between. The CDR3 loop is CAISGPGQAGEQYF. In nucleotides, the CDR3 is TGTGCCATCAGTGGGCCAGGGCAGGCGGGCGAGCAGTACTTC.

This clonotype was seen a handful of times. The chain carries TRBV25-1 and TRBJ2-1, with 7 bases aligning to TRBD1. The CDR3 sequence is 16 residues long. Looked up from germline, CDR1 is MGHDK and CDR2 is SYGVNS. J gave up 3 bases and V 4 bases, and 9 bases lay outside the gene matches. The CDR3 reads CASSGFTGENYNEQFF. The DNA of the CDR3 is TGTGCCAGCAGTGGGTTCACAGGGGAAAACTACAATGAGCAGTTCTTC.

The chain carries TRBV18 and TRBJ1-4; the match to TRBD1 covers 7 bases. Unmatched junction bases numbered 8, after V lost 2 bases and J lost 2 bases. This CDR3 spans 17 amino acids. In germline, CDR1 is KGHSH, CDR2 LQKENI. The CDR3 sequence is CASSPNEQGFTNEKLFF. In nucleotides, the CDR3 is TGTGCCAGCTCACCAAACGAACAGGGGTTCACTAATGAAAAACTGTTTTTT.